The 8 T cell receptor beta chains reported below all come from one sample, sequenced in a study of technical replicates of blood from a handful of donors. Sequencing used immunoSEQ multiplex PCR; TCRdb keeps in-frame clones, though not all of them. The table lists 74,000 or so clones, just over 95% of them singletons, with more than 0.15% in the top ten. The sequencing input was T cells isolated from PBMCs. The receptors stem from a human donor in good health.

This clone was recorded only once. The chain carries TRBV10-3 and TRBJ1-2; weak D call: TRBD1 (5 bases). This CDR3 spans 14 amino acids. V was shortened by 2 bases and J by 4 bases, with 11 bases between the two germline ends. CDR1 is ENHRY, CDR2 SYGVKD, per germline. The CDR3 spells CAISERGSGYGYTF. The CDR3 nucleotides read TGTGCCATCAGTGAGAGGGGCAGTGGCTATGGCTACACCTTC.

The chain links TRBV6-1 to TRBJ2-7, with D perhaps TRBD1 (7 bases). The V gene lost 3 bases and the J gene lost 2 bases, with 23 bases spanning the gap. CDR1 is MNHNS and CDR2 is SASEGT in the germline V gene. The CDR3 is made up of 18 amino acids. The CDR3 loop is CASSDPFAGQRPTYEQYF. The CDR3 DNA follows: TGTGCCAGCAGTGACCCATTCGCGGGACAGCGTCCGACCTACGAGCAGTACTTC.

The chain has TRBV10-1 and TRBJ2-7; TRBD1 matches at 7 bases. Germline values: CDR1 WNHNN, CDR2 SYGVQD (reference sequence). The CDR3 runs to 14 residues. With V trimmed by 4 bases and J by 2 bases, 5 bases remained unmatched. CDR3 sequence: CASSATGETYEQYF. In DNA form, the CDR3 reads TGCGCCAGCAGTGCAACAGGGGAAACCTACGAGCAGTACTTC.

The chain couples TRBV7-8 to TRBJ2-7, with 10 bases that match TRBD1. The V gene's germline CDR1 is SGHVS and CDR2 FQNEAQ. The CDR3 consists of 16 residues. The ends lost 5 bases at V and 2 bases at J; junction bases unmatched: 9. The CDR3 is CASSPSLGQGAYEQYF. DNA of the CDR3: TGTGCCAGCAGCCCATCCCTCGGACAGGGGGCCTACGAGCAGTACTTC.

The rearrangement links TRBV10-2 to TRBJ1-5, with 7 bases fitting TRBD1. The CDR3 totals 14 residues. Germline V gene lookup returns CDR1 WSHSY and CDR2 SAAADI. The V segment lost 6 bases and the J segment 3 bases; nucleotides outside the gene matches: 5. The CDR3 DNA reads as TGCGCCAGCAGGACGGGACAGCTCAATCAGCCCCAGCATTTT. It encodes CASRTGQLNQPQHF.

The chain links TRBV2 to TRBJ2-3; tentative D call: TRBD2 (7 bases). CDR1 is SNHLY and CDR2 is FYNNEI in the germline V gene. CDR3 length: 16 residues. V was trimmed by 7 bases and J by 5 bases, leaving 22 bases between them. In nucleotides, the CDR3 is TGTGCCAGCATCTCCGGGGGGCGGGGGAGAGGAGATACGCAGTATTTT. It yields the protein CASISGGRGRGDTQYF.

The table lists this clone with a few counts. In nucleotides, the CDR3 is TGTGCCAGTGAAGGTCTAGCGGGAGGTAGCAGTGAGCAGTTCTTC. Translating it yields CASEGLAGGSSEQFF. This sequence joins TRBV6-5 and TRBJ2-1, with 11 bases matching TRBD2. CDR1 MNHEY and CDR2 SVGAGI come from the germline V gene. With 9 bases clipped from V and 9 bases from J, the junction kept 13 bases outside the gene matches. This CDR3 has 15 residues.

This CDR3 reads CASGLVQGDYNEQFF. The DNA of the CDR3 is TGTGCTAGTGGTTTGGTACAGGGGGACTACAATGAGCAGTTCTTC. The chain carries TRBV12-5 and TRBJ2-1; TRBD1 aligns across 8 bases. The germline CDR1 and CDR2 sequences are LGHNT and FRNRAP. The V gene end was trimmed by 0 bases and the J gene end by 3 bases; junction bases not matched to a gene: 1. This CDR3 has 15 residues.